The 14 T cell receptor beta chains reported below all come from one sample, sequenced in a study of blood T cells in healthy people across ages (dated by TCRdb to between 2015 and 2016). Library method: 5' RACE. Sequencing was carried out with an Illumina HiSeq 2500. A second roughly 6 to 12 cycle PCR used a sample-barcoded 5' primer and a J-beta primer mix. In TCRdb, the public reads were trimmed at Q25 with fastp and aligned with MiXCR, with productive beta chains retained. Records with the same CDR3 protein are collapsed into one entry carrying the most frequent genes and DNA. Present in this sample are 1.5 million to 1.9 million distinct CDR3 sequences, about 45% of which were seen just once. Of the sample, approximately 4% is held by the ten largest clones. The material sequenced was blood. The receptor source for this set is a young woman in good health.

This clonotype came up a few times. CDR3 sequence (DNA): TGTGCCAGCAGTTCCCTGGGGAGCAATCAGCCCCAGCATTTT. Protein: CASSSLGSNQPQHF. V gene TRBV6-2 or TRBV6-3 combines with J gene TRBJ1-5, with no clear D. Germline V gives CDR1 MNHEY, CDR2 SVGEGT. Trimming shortened V by 4 bases and J by 1 base, and 8 bases separated the two germline ends. There are 14 residues in the CDR3.

The V and J genes are TRBV9 and TRBJ2-5; 7 bases align to TRBD2. This CDR3 contains 15 residues. Germline trimming cut 0 bases from V and 11 bases from J; bases unmatched to any gene: 13. Germline V gene lookup returns CDR1 SGDLS and CDR2 YYNGEE. CDR3 sequence: CASSVGRLARNEQYF. CDR3 sequence (DNA): TGTGCCAGCAGCGTAGGCAGACTAGCTCGGAATGAGCAGTACTTC.

In its sample, this clonotype was seen a few times. Written as DNA, the CDR3 is TGTGCCAGCAGCAAAGGAGGTCAGGGGGCGGGCATTCAGTACTTC. This gives the protein CASSKGGQGAGIQYF. The chain uses TRBV7-2 and TRBJ2-4; 8 bases agree with TRBD1. V trimming: 5 bases; J trimming: 9 bases; junction bases outside the gene matches: 12. Per germline, CDR1 SGHTA and CDR2 FQGNSA. This CDR3 region has 15 residues.

This clonotype occurred a few times. For the CDR3, the DNA is TGCAGTGCTAGACTAAAAGGACAGGTCGATTACGAGCAGTACTTC. Protein product: CSARLKGQVDYEQYF. The chain carries TRBV20-1 and TRBJ2-7; TRBD1 matches 7 bases. The CDR3 is made up of 15 amino acids. CDR1 and CDR2 from the germline V gene are DFQATT and SNEGSKA (reference sequence). V shed 2 bases, J shed 4 bases, and the junction held 11 bases outside the gene matches.

V gene TRBV9 combines with J gene TRBJ2-2; the D is unclear. Trimming shortened V by 0 bases and J by 0 bases, and 12 bases separated the two germline ends. Germline V CDR1 and CDR2: SGDLS, YYNGEE. CDR3 length: 17 amino acids. CDR3 in DNA: TGTGCCAGCAGCGTAGGGCTCAGGCTGTCGAACACCGGGGAGCTGTTTTTT. Protein product: CASSVGLRLSNTGELFF.

The V and J genes are TRBV7-9 and TRBJ2-2; 7 positions agree with TRBD2. With 8 bases clipped from V and 5 bases from J, the junction kept 11 bases outside the gene matches. Germline V gene data show CDR1 as SEHNR and CDR2 as FQNEAQ (reference sequence). The CDR3 has 15 amino acids. For the CDR3, the DNA is TGTGCCAGCCGCCTAAGGATGGGGGGGACCGGGGAGCTGTTTTTT. This translates into CASRLRMGGTGELFF.

This clonotype appeared a single time. The V and J genes are TRBV6-1 and TRBJ2-7; D gene unclear. CDR3 size: 13 residues. Germline V lookup: CDR1 MNHNS, CDR2 SASEGT. V shed 0 bases and J shed 5 bases, with 8 bases lying between them. Here the CDR3 reads CASSEALNHEQYF. CDR3 nucleotide sequence: TGTGCCAGCAGTGAAGCGCTCAACCACGAGCAGTACTTC.

The genes are TRBV6-2 or TRBV6-3 and TRBJ1-5; unclear D gene. Germline lookup yields CDR1 MNHEY and CDR2 SVGEGT. CDR3 length: 14 residues. Trimming took 5 bases from V and 1 from J, leaving 9 bases between them. In DNA form, the CDR3 reads TGTGCCAGCAGTCACCGAACAAGCAATCAGCCCCAGCATTTT. Its translation is CASSHRTSNQPQHF.

The chain uses TRBV29-1 and TRBJ2-4, with 7 bases lining up with TRBD2. The DNA end is a closer match to TRBJ2-7, so the J assignment may be wrong. CDR3 length: 13 amino acids. Germline assignment: CDR1 SQVTM and CDR2 ANQGSEA. The CDR3 nucleotides are TGCAGCGTCGGGGAGGGGCCCCCCTACGAGCAGTACTTC. The encoded protein is CSVGEGPPYEQYF.

The V call is TRBV4-3, the J call TRBJ2-7, with 11 bases that match TRBD2. From germline, CDR1 is LGHNA and CDR2 YSLEER. The CDR3 loop spans 15 amino acids. Trimming took 2 bases from V and 7 from J; bases not matched to a gene: 7. The CDR3 DNA reads as TGCGCCAGCAGCCAAACTAGCGGGAGCCTCAATGAGCAGTACTTC. Amino acids: CASSQTSGSLNEQYF.

This clonotype was seen ten or more times. This chain connects TRBV20-1 to TRBJ2-1; D might be TRBD1 or TRBD2, each matching 5 bases. The V end was cut by 4 bases, the J end by 1 base, with 17 bases between. CDR3 size: 16 residues. Looked up from germline, CDR1 is DFQATT and CDR2 is SNEGSKA (reference sequence). CDR3 residues: CSATLGGAISYNEQFF. In nucleotides, the CDR3 is TGCAGTGCTACCCTTGGGGGAGCTATATCCTACAATGAGCAGTTCTTC.

The V gene is TRBV12-3 or TRBV12-4, the J gene TRBJ2-1; D not resolved. CDR3 length equals 12 residues. V was pared by 5 bases and J by 11 bases, with 13 bases between. The CDR3 loop reads CASSPSSRQQFF. DNA of the CDR3: TGTGCCAGCAGTCCTAGTAGCCGGCAGCAGTTCTTC.

This clonotype appeared a few times. The chain links TRBV27 to TRBJ2-3; 8 bases map to TRBD1. J was trimmed by 5 bases and V by 5 bases; bases with no gene match: 21. This CDR3 comprises 19 residues. Germline V gene sequence: CDR1 MNHEY, CDR2 SMNVEV (reference sequence). CDR3: CASSKPSLDRALGGDTQYF. The CDR3 DNA reads as TGTGCCAGCAGTAAACCCTCTTTGGACAGGGCCCTAGGAGGAGATACGCAGTATTTT.

This chain links TRBV20-1 with TRBJ2-3; D not resolved. Germline assignment: CDR1 DFQATT and CDR2 SNEGSKA (reference sequence). This CDR3 has 13 residues. Between the trimmed V and J ends, which lost 5 bases and 6 bases, there was a span of 15 bases. Here the CDR3 reads CSAPLNQVDTQYF. The CDR3 region has the DNA TGCAGTGCTCCACTTAATCAAGTGGATACGCAGTATTTT.